These 19 T cell receptor beta chains share one sample of origin, sequenced in a study of T cell responses to AZD1222 COVID-19 vaccine. This table comes from immunoSEQ multiplex PCR, and its TCRdb copy is limited to in-frame clones, with some not included. The sample holds fewer than 200,000 clones, around 88% seen once. The source was peripheral blood, collected 28 days after the second AZD1222 dose. These receptors were collected from an adult who received the AZD1222 COVID-19 vaccine.

Here the CDR3 DNA reads TGCAGCCGAAAATGGATGGGACAGGGGTTTGGTCAGCCCCAGCATTTT. It codes for CSRKWMGQGFGQPQHF. This chain uses TRBV29-1 with TRBJ1-5, with TRBD1 matching 10 bases. Germline V gene sequence: CDR1 SQVTM, CDR2 ANQGSEA. The CDR3 loop spans 16 amino acids. Unmatched junction bases numbered 16, after V lost 8 bases and J lost 6 bases.

This clone appeared once. The chain joins TRBV12-3 or TRBV12-4 to TRBJ2-2, with a tentative D call TRBD2 (6 bases). CDR3 length: 13 residues. Trimming pared 3 bases from V and 6 bases from J, leaving 8 bases between. In DNA form, the CDR3 reads TGTGCCAGCAGTTTCAGCGGGCCCGGGGAGCTGTTTTTT. This codes for CASSFSGPGELFF.

J is TRBJ2-5 and V is TRBV29-1, with unresolved D. Looked up from germline, CDR1 is SQVTM and CDR2 is ANQGSEA. The CDR3 has 14 amino acids. V was cut by 2 bases and J by 5 bases, with 15 bases left in between. The CDR3 DNA reads as TGCAGCGTTGAAAGAGGCGAGGTACGGGAGACCCAGTACTTC. This sequence encodes CSVERGEVRETQYF.

V is TRBV5-5 and J is TRBJ1-1, with D uncertain. This CDR3 is built from 13 residues. Germline CDR1 and CDR2: SGHKS and YYEKEE (reference sequence). V was cut by 0 bases and J by 5 bases, with 8 bases left in between. CDR3 bases: TGTGCCAGCAGCTTGGACCCGGGAACTGAAGCTTTCTTT. It encodes CASSLDPGTEAFF.

The chain employs TRBV4-1 and TRBJ2-1; 10 positions agree with TRBD1. The V and J ends lost 1 base and 5 bases, in that order; junction bases with no gene match: 2. Germline CDR1 reads MGHRA; CDR2 reads YSYEKL. The CDR3 is made up of 15 amino acids. As DNA, the CDR3 is TGCGCCAGCAGCCAAGTTGGGACAGGGGACAATGAGCAGTTCTTC. Translation gives CASSQVGTGDNEQFF.

V and J are TRBV18 and TRBJ2-5; no reliable D call. The germline V gene has CDR1 KGHSH and CDR2 LQKENI. The CDR3 contains 14 residues. Trimming left V 5 bases short and J 4 bases short, with 14 bases between. The CDR3, as DNA: TGTGCCAGCTCATCTACTTACTCGGGAGAGACCCAGTACTTC. Residues: CASSSTYSGETQYF.

The gene calls are TRBV5-6 and TRBJ1-1; TRBD1 might be the D (6 bases). The V and J ends lost 6 bases and 5 bases respectively, with 14 bases between them. Germline lookup yields CDR1 SGHDT and CDR2 YYEEEE. CDR3 length: 13 amino acids. The CDR3 protein is CASTRRGATEAFF. CDR3 in DNA: TGTGCCAGCACCCGTCGGGGGGCTACTGAAGCTTTCTTT.

The rearrangement joins TRBV10-3 to TRBJ1-2; D perhaps matches TRBD1 (6 bases). The V gene's germline CDR1 is ENHRY and CDR2 SYGVKD. The V gene lost 4 bases and the J gene lost 3 bases, with 9 bases spanning the gap. The CDR3 is made up of 13 amino acids. The CDR3, as DNA: TGTGCCATCAGTGCGAGGACAGACTATGGCTACACCTTC. Translated, it gives CAISARTDYGYTF.

The rearrangement uses TRBV5-6 and TRBJ1-6, with D possibly TRBD1 on 5 matching bases. V lost 3 bases and J lost 9, with 16 bases in between. The CDR3 runs 15 residues. Germline V lookup: CDR1 SGHDT, CDR2 YYEEEE. The CDR3 region is CASSYRGVNSSPLHF. The CDR3 region has the DNA TGTGCCAGCAGCTATCGGGGGGTGAACAGTTCACCCCTCCACTTT.

J is TRBJ1-6 and V is TRBV2; the match to TRBD1 covers 10 bases. The CDR3 spans 14 residues. Germline loops: CDR1 SNHLY, CDR2 FYNNEI. The V segment lost 7 bases and the J segment 13 bases; nucleotides outside the gene matches: 10. CDR3 residues: CASTRGTGEIPLHF. The CDR3 nucleotides are TGTGCCAGCACCCGCGGGACAGGGGAAATTCCCCTCCACTTT.

The chain has TRBV10-3 and TRBJ2-7, with 9 nucleotides matching TRBD1. The CDR3 extends over 19 amino acids. Trimming removed 1 base from V and 1 base from J; junction bases left unmatched: 14. From germline, CDR1 is ENHRY and CDR2 SYGVKD. The CDR3 DNA follows: TGTGCCATCAGTGAGTTAAAGACGGGACAGGGAGATGGGTCCTACGAGCAGTACTTC. Translating it yields CAISELKTGQGDGSYEQYF.

The sample holds one count of this clone. J is TRBJ1-6 and V is TRBV6-2 or TRBV6-3, with 7 bases identical to TRBD1. The V segment lost 0 bases and the J segment 3 bases; nucleotides outside the gene matches: 5. The germline gives CDR1 MNHEY, CDR2 SVGEGT. The length of the CDR3 is 17 residues. This CDR3 reads CASSYSVTGIYNSPLHF. The DNA for the CDR3 is TGTGCCAGCAGTTACTCGGTGACAGGGATCTATAATTCACCCCTCCACTTT.

The gene calls are TRBV9 and TRBJ2-3; 8 bases agree with TRBD2. The CDR3 covers 15 residues. The V segment lost 6 bases and the J segment 2 bases; nucleotides outside the gene matches: 8. Germline loops: CDR1 SGDLS, CDR2 YYNGEE. The CDR3 DNA follows: TGTGCCAGCATGGTAGGCGGGGGGACCACAGATACGCAGTATTTT. Translated, it gives CASMVGGGTTDTQYF.

The CDR3 loop is CSASSPDSYGYTF. The CDR3 DNA reads TGCAGTGCTAGTAGCCCCGACAGCTATGGCTACACCTTC. The chain links TRBV20-1 to TRBJ1-2; TRBD1 might be the D (5 bases). The germline CDR1 and CDR2 sequences are DFQATT and SNEGSKA (reference sequence). V was pared by 3 bases and J by 4 bases, with 12 bases between. The CDR3 consists of 13 residues.

The chain recombines TRBV5-4 with TRBJ1-2; D call uncertain. The CDR3 extends over 12 amino acids. Germline CDR1 reads SGHNT; CDR2 reads YYREEE (reference sequence). Trimming stripped 0 bases from V and 7 bases from J, with 7 bases between. CDR3 region: CASSLDRSGYTF. The CDR3 DNA is TGTGCCAGCAGCTTGGATAGAAGTGGCTACACCTTC.

V is TRBV10-3 and J is TRBJ2-1; D may correspond to TRBD1 or TRBD2 (6 bases each). From germline, CDR1 is ENHRY and CDR2 SYGVKD. Trimming pared 0 bases from V and 4 bases from J, leaving 10 bases between. This CDR3 region has 15 residues. This CDR3 is CAISESGGRYNEQFF. DNA of the CDR3: TGTGCCATCAGTGAGTCCGGGGGCCGATACAATGAGCAGTTCTTC.

The chain recombines TRBV27 with TRBJ2-7; 7 bases align to TRBD2. Germline CDR1 MNHEY, CDR2 SMNVEV (reference sequence). There are 13 residues in the CDR3. The ends lost 5 bases at V and 6 bases at J; junction bases unmatched: 7. CDR3 nucleotides: TGTGCCAGCAGTCCTGGGGGGGTCCTCGAGCAGTACTTC. This codes for CASSPGGVLEQYF.

The CDR3 DNA reads TGTGCCTGGAGTGTATTGACAGACCCAAATGAAAAACTGTTTTTT. Its translation: CAWSVLTDPNEKLFF. The V and J genes are TRBV30 and TRBJ1-4; D might be TRBD1 (5 bases). In germline, CDR1 is GTSNPN, CDR2 SVGIG (reference sequence). The CDR3 loop spans 15 amino acids. Trimming left V 0 bases short and J 5 bases short, with 13 bases between.

This rearrangement joins TRBV6-5 to TRBJ2-5; TRBD1 aligns across 7 bases. V shed 6 bases and J 5 bases; nucleotides not matched to a gene: 9. The CDR3 length is 14 residues. Germline CDR1 is MNHEY and CDR2 is SVGAGI. The chain's CDR3 is CASRRTGDVETQYF. In nucleotides, the CDR3 is TGTGCCAGCAGGCGTACAGGGGATGTTGAGACCCAGTACTTC.